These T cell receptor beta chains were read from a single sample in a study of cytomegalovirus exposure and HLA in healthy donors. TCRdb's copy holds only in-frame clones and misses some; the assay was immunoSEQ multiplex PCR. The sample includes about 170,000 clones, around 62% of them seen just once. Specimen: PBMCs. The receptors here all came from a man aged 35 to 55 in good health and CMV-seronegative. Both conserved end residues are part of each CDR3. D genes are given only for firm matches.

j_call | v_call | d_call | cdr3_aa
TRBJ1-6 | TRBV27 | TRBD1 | CASSLSGTAYNSPLHF
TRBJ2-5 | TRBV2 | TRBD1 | CASSGTGERETQYF
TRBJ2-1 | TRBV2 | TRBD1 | CASSSGQGMGYNEQFF
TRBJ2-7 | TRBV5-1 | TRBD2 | CASSWGGDEQYF
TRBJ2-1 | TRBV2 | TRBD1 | CASTGTGIFYNEQFF
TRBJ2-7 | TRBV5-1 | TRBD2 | CASSTTSGSGYEQYF
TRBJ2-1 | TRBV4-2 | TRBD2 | CASSQDGTSGVLEQFF
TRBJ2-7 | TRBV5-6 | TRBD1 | CASSSGTGLFEQYF
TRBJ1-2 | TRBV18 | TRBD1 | CASSAGTEPGYTF
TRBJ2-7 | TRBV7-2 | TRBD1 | CASSFQGVEQYF
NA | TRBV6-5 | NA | CASHRGSEQYF
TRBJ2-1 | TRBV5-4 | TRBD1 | CASSLTGASGEQFF
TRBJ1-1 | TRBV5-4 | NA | CASSLDQGRTEAFF
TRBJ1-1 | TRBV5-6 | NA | CASSRDGGANTEAFF
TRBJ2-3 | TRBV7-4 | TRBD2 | CASSCVTSGLTDTQYF
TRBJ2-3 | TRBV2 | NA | CASQDSLVSTDTQYF
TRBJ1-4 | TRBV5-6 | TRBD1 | CASSLGTGQGEKLFF
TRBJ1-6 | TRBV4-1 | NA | CASSQDYRAESPLHF
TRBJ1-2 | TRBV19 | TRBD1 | CASSIGTGGYTF
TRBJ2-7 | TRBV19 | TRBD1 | CASSSDRGDFEEQYF
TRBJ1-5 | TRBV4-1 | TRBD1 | CASRPTGGAGAQPQHF
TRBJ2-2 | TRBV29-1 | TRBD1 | CSAGTGFTGELFF
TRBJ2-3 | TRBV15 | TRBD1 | CATSGLYGQGPTDTQYF
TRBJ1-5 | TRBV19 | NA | CASTPGVDSFNQPQHF
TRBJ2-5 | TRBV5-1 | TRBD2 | CASSLGASGGFEETQYF
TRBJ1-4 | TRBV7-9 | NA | CSSSRQSTNEKLFF
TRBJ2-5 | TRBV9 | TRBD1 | CASSADPDRVEQETQYF
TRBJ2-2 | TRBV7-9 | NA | CASSTTPGLGTGELFF
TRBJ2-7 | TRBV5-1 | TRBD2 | CASSFSTGGGESFSYEQYF
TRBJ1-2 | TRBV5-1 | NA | CASSLAGGAYGYTF
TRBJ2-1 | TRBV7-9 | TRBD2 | CASGELAGGNEQFF
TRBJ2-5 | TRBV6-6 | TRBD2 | CASSLGLAGGRETQYF
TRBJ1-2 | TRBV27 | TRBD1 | CASSLLGQGMHGYTF
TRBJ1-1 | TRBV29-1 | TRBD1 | CSVPGQGAISEAFF